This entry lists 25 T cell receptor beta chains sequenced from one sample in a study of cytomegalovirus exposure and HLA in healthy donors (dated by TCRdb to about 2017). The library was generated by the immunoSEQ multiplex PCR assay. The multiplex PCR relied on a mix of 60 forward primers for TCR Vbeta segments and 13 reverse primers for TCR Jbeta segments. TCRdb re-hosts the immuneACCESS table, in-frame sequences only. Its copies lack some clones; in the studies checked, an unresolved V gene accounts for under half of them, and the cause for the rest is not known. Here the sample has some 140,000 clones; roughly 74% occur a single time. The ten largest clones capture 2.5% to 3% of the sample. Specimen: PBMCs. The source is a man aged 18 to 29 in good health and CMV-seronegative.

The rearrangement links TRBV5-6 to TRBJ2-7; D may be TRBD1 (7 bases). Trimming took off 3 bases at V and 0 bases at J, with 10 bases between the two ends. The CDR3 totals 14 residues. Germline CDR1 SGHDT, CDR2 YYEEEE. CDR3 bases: TGTGCCAGCAGCTGGGGGGACAGCTCCTACGAGCAGTACGTC. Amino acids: CASSWGDSSYEQYV.

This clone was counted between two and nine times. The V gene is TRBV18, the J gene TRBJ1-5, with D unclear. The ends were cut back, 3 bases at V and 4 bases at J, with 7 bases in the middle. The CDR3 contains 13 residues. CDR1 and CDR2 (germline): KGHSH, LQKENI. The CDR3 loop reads CASSPRVNQPQHF. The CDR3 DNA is TGTGCCAGCTCACCGAGGGTAAATCAGCCCCAGCATTTT.

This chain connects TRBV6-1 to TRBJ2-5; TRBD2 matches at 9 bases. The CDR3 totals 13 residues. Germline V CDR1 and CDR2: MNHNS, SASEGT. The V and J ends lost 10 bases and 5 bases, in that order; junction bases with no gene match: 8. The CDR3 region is CAIRAGGQETQYF. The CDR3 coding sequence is TGTGCCATACGAGCGGGGGGCCAGGAGACCCAGTACTTC.

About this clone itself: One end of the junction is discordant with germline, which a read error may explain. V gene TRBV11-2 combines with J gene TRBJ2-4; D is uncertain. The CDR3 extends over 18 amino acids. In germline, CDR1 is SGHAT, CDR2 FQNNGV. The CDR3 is CASSLDNWADGTKNSQYF. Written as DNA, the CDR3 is TGTGCCAGCAGCTTAGATAATTGGGCAGACGGAACCAAAAACAGTCAGTACTTC.

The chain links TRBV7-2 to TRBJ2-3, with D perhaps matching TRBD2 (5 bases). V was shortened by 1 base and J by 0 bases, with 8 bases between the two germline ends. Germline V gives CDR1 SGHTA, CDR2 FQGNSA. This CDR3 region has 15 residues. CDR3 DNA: TGTGCCAGCAGCTTAGTGTGGACTAGCACAGATACGCAGTATTTT. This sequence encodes CASSLVWTSTDTQYF.

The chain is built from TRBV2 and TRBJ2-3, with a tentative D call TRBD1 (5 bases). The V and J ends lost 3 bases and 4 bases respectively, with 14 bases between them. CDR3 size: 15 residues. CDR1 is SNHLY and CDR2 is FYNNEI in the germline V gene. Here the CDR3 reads CASSEAGFFADTQYF. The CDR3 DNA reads TGTGCCAGCAGTGAGGCAGGGTTCTTTGCAGATACGCAGTATTTT.

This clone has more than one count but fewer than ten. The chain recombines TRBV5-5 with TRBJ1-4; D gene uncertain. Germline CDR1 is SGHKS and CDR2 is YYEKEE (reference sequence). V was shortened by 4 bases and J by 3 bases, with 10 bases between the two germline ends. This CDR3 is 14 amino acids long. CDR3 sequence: CASSAELANEKLFF. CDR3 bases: TGTGCCAGCAGCGCGGAGTTGGCTAATGAAAAACTGTTTTTT.

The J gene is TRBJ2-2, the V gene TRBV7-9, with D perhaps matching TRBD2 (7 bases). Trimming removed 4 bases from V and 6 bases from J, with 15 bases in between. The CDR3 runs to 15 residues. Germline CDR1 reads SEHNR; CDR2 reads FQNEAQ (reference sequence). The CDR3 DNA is TGTGCCAGCAGCTACAGGGAGGGAGTGGCCGGGGAGCTGTTTTTT. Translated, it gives CASSYREGVAGELFF.

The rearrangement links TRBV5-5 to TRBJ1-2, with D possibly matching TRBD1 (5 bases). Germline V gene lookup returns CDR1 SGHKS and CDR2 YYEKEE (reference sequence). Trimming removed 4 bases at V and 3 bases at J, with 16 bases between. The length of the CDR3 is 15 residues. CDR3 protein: CASSPYPDSYYGYTF. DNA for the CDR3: TGTGCCAGCAGCCCTTACCCCGACAGCTACTATGGCTACACCTTC.

The CDR3 loop reads CASSYTGANGNTIYF. The CDR3 region has the DNA TGTGCCAGCAGCTACACGGGAGCTAATGGAAACACCATATATTTT. The chain combines TRBV5-4 with TRBJ1-3; D remains ambiguous. V lost 3 bases to trimming and J lost 3 bases, with 13 bases between them. Germline assignment: CDR1 SGHNT and CDR2 YYREEE (reference sequence). The CDR3 extends over 15 amino acids.

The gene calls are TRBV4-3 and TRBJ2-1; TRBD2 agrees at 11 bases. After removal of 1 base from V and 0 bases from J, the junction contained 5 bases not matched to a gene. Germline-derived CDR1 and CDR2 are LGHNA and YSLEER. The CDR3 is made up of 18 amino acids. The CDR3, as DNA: TGCGCCAGCAGCCAAGCACTAGCGGGGGCCCTCTCCTACAATGAGCAGTTCTTC. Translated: CASSQALAGALSYNEQFF.

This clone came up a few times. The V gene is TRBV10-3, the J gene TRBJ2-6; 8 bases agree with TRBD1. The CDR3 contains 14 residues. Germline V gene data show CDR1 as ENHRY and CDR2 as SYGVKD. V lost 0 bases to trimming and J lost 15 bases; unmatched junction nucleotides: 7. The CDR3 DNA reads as TGTGCCATCAGTGAGTCGGCGGCAGGGGGCGGCCTGACTTTC. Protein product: CAISESAAGGGLTF.

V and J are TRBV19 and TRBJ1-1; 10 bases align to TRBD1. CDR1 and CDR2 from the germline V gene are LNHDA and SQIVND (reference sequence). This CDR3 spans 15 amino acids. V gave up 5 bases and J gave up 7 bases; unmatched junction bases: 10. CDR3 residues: CASSSGTGVLGEAFF. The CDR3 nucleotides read TGTGCCAGTAGTTCCGGGACAGGGGTTCTCGGTGAAGCTTTCTTT.

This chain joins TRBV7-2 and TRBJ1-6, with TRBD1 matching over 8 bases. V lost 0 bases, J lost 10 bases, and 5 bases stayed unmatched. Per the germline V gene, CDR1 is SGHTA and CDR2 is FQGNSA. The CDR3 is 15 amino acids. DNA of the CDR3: TGTGCCAGCAGCTTAGCCCTGACAGGGGACTCACCCCTCCACTTT. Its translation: CASSLALTGDSPLHF.

The CDR3 loop reads CASSVGQGFEKLFF. In DNA, the CDR3 is TGTGCCAGCAGTGTCGGACAGGGTTTTGAAAAACTGTTTTTT. J is TRBJ1-4 and V is TRBV6-1, with 8 bases matching TRBD1. This CDR3 has 14 amino acids. Trimming removed 4 bases from V and 7 bases from J; junction bases left unmatched: 5. CDR1 is MNHNS, CDR2 SASEGT, per germline.

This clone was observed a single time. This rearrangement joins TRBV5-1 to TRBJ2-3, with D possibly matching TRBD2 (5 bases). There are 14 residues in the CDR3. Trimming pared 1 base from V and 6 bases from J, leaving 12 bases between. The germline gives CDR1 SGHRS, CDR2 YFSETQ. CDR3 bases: TGCGCCAGCAGCTTGTGGGGAGAGTGGGATACGCAGTATTTT. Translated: CASSLWGEWDTQYF.

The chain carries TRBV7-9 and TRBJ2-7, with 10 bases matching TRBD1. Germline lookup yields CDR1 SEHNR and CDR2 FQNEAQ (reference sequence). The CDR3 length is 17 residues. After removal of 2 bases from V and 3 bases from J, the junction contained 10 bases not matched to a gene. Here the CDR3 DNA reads TGTGCCAGCAGCTTACACTCTCTCCGGGACAGGGGCTACGAGCAGTACTTC. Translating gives CASSLHSLRDRGYEQYF.

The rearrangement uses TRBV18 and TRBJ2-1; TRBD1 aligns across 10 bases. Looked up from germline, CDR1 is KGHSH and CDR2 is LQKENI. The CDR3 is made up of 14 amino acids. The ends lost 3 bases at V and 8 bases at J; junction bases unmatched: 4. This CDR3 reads CASSPHGQGDEQFF. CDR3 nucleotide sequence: TGTGCCAGCTCACCCCACGGACAGGGGGATGAGCAGTTCTTC.

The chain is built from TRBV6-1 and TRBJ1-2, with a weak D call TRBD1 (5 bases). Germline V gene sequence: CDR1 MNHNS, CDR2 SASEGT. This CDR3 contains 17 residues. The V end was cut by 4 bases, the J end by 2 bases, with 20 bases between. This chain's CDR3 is CASSAQGAHPRNYGYTF. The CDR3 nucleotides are TGTGCCAGCAGTGCCCAAGGGGCCCACCCCAGGAACTATGGCTACACCTTC.

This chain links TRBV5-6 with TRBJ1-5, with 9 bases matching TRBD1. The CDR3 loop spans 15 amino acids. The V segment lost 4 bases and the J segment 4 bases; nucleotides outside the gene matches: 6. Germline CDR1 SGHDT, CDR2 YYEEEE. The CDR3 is CASSEKTGGNQPQHF. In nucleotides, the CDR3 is TGTGCCAGCAGCGAAAAGACAGGGGGTAATCAGCCCCAGCATTTT.

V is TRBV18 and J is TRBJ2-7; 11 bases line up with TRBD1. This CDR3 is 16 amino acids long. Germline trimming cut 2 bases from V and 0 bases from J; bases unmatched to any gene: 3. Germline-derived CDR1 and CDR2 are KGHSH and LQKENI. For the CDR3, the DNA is TGTGCCAGCTCACCAATCGGACAGGGGGCCTCCTACGAGCAGTACTTC. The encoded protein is CASSPIGQGASYEQYF.

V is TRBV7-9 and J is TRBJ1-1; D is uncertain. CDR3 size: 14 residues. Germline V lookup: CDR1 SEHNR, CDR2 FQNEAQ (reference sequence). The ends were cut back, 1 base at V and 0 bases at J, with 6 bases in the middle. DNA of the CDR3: TGTGCCAGCAGCTTAGGACTGTTGAACACTGAAGCTTTCTTT. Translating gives CASSLGLLNTEAFF. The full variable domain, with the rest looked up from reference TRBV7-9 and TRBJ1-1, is DTGVSQNPRHKITKRGQNVTFRCDPISEHNRLYWYRQTLGQGPEFLTYFQNEAQLEKSRLLSDRFSAERPKGSFSTLEIQRTEQGDSAMYLCASSLGLLNTEAFFGQGTRLTVV.

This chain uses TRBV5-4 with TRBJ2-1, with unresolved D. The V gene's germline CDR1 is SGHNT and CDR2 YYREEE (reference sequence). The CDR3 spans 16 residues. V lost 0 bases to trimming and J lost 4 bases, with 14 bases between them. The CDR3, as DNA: TGTGCCAGCAGCTTGGCCACGCGAAGCTCGTACAATGAGCAGTTCTTC. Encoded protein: CASSLATRSSYNEQFF.

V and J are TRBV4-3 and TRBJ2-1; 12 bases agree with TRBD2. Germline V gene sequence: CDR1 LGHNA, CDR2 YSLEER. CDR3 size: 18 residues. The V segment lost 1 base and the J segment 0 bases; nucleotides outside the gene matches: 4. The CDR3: CASSQGGLAGYSYNEQFF. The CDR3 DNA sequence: TGCGCCAGCAGCCAAGGAGGACTAGCGGGATACTCCTACAATGAGCAGTTCTTC.

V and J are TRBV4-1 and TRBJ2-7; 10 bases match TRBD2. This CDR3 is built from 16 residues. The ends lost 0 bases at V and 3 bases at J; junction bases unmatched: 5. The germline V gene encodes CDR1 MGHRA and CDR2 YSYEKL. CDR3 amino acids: CASSQDVLAGRYEQYV. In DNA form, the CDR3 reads TGCGCCAGCAGCCAAGATGTACTAGCGGGACGCTACGAGCAGTACGTC.